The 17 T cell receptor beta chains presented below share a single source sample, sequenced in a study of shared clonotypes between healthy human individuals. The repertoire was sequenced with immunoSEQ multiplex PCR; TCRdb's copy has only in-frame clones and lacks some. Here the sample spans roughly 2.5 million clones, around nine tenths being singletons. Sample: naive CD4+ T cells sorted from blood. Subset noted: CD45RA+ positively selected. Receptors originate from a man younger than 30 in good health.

CDR3 sequence reads: CAWSWTGMREQYF. Here the CDR3 DNA reads TGTGCCTGGAGTTGGACGGGAATGCGAGAGCAGTACTTC. The V and J genes are TRBV30 and TRBJ2-7, with D possibly TRBD2 on 5 matching bases. The CDR3 spans 13 residues. Deletions cut 2 bases from V and 7 bases from J, with 15 bases between. Germline-derived CDR1 and CDR2 are GTSNPN and SVGIG (reference sequence).

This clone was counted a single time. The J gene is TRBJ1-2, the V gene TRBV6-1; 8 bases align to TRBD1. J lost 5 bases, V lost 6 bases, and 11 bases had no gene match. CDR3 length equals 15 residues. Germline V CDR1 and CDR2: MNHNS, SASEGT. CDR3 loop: CASSSYRGIEYGYTF. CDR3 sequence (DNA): TGTGCCAGCAGCTCCTACAGGGGGATAGAGTATGGCTACACCTTC.

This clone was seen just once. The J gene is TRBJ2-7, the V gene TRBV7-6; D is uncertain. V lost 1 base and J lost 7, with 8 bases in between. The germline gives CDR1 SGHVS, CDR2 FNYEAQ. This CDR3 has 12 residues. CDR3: CASSLVTGEQYF. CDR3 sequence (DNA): TGTGCCAGCAGCTTAGTTACCGGGGAGCAGTACTTC. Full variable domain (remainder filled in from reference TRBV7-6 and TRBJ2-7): GAGVSQSPRYKVTKRGQDVALRCDPISGHVSLYWYRQALGQGPEFLTYFNYEAQQDKSGLPNDRFSAERPEGSISTLTIQRTEQRDSAMYRCASSLVTGEQYFGPGTRLTVT.

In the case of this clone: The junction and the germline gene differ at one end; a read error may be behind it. This CDR3 is CASSLAEGASTDTQYF. The DNA for the CDR3 is TGTGCCAGCAGCCTAGCCGAGGGGGCTAGCACAGATACGCAGTATTTT. The rearrangement links TRBV7-6 to TRBJ2-3, with TRBD1 matching over 7 bases. The germline gives CDR1 SGHVS, CDR2 FNYEAQ. The CDR3 consists of 16 residues.

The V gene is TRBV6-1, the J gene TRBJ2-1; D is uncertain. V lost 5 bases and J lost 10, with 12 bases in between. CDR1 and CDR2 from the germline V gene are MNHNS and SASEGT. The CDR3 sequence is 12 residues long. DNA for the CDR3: TGTGCCAGCAGTTGGGCACTTACAGAGCAGTTCTTC. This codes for CASSWALTEQFF.

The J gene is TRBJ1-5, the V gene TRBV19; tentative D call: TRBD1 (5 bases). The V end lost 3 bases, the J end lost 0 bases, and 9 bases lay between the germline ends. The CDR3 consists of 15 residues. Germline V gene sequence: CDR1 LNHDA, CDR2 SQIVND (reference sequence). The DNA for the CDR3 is TGTGCCAGTAGTATCTATGGGACTAGCAATCAGCCCCAGCATTTT. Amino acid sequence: CASSIYGTSNQPQHF. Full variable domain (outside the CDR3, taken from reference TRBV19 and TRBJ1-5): DGGITQSPKYLFRKEGQNVTLSCEQNLNHDAMYWYRQDPGQGLRLIYYSQIVNDFQKGDIAEGYSVSREKKESFPLTVTSAQKNPTAFYLCASSIYGTSNQPQHFGDGTRLSIL.

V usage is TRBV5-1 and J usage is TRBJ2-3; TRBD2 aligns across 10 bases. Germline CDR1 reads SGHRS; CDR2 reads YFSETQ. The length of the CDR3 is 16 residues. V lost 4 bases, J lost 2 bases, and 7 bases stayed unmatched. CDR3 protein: CASSQGLAESTDTQYF. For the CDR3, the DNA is TGCGCCAGCAGCCAAGGACTAGCGGAGTCCACAGATACGCAGTATTTT.

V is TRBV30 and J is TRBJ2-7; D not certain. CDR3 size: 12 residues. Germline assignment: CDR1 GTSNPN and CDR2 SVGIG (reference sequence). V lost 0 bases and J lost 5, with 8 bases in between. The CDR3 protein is CAWSVVGDEQYF. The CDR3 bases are TGTGCCTGGAGTGTTGTTGGGGACGAGCAGTACTTC. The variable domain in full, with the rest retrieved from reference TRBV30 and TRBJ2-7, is SQTIHQWPATLVQPVGSPLSLECTVEGTSNPNLYWYRQAAGRGLQLLFYSVGIGQISSEVPQNLSASRPQDRQFILSSKKLLLSDSGFYLCAWSVVGDEQYFGPGTRLTVT.

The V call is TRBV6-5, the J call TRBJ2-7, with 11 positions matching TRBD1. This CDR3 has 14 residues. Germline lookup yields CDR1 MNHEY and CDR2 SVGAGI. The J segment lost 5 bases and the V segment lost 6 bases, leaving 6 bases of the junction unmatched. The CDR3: CASRRTGGMDEQYF. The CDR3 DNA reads TGTGCCAGCAGACGGACAGGGGGCATGGACGAGCAGTACTTC.

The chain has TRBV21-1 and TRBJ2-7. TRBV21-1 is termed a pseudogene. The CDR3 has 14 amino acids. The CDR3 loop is CASSKVPGRYEQYF. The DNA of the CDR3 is TGTGCCAGCAGCAAAGTGCCGGGGCGCTACGAGCAGTACTTC.

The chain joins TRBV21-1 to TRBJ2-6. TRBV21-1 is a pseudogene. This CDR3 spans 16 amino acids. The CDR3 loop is CASSLGRTSGANVLTF. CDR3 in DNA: TGTGCCAGCAGCTTGGGACGGACCTCTGGGGCCAACGTCCTGACTTTC.

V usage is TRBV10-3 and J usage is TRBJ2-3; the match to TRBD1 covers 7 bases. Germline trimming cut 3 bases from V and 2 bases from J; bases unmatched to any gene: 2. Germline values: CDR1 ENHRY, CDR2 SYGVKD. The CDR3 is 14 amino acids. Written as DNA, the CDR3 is TGTGCCATCAGTGACGGACAGGACACAGATACGCAGTATTTT. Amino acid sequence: CAISDGQDTDTQYF.

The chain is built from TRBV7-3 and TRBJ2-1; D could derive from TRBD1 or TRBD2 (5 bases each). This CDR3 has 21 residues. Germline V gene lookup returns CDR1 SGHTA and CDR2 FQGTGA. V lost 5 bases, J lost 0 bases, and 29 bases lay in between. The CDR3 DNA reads TGTGCCAGCAGCCCAATGGGGATTAATGGGGACCCTTTCAGCTCCTACAATGAGCAGTTCTTC. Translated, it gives CASSPMGINGDPFSSYNEQFF.

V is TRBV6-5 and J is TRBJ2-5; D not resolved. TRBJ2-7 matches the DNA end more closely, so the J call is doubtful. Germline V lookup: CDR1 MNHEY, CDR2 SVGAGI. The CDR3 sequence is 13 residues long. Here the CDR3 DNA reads TGTGCCAGCAGTTACCGAGCGTTGGACGAGCAGTACTTC. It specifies CASSYRALDEQYF.

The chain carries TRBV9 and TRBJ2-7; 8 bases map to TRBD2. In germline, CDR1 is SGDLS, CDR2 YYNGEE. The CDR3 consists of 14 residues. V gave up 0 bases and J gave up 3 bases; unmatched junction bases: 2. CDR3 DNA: TGTGCCAGCAGCGTAGCCGGGAGGGTCTACGAGCAGTACTTC. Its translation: CASSVAGRVYEQYF.

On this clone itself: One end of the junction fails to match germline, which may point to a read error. As DNA, the CDR3 is TGTGCTAGCAGCAAAGATACCGCGAATGAGCAGTTCTTC. It specifies CASSKDTANEQFF. This chain joins TRBV7-7 and TRBJ2-1; D gene ambiguous. The germline CDR1 and CDR2 sequences are SSHAT and FNYEAQ (reference sequence). This CDR3 spans 13 amino acids.

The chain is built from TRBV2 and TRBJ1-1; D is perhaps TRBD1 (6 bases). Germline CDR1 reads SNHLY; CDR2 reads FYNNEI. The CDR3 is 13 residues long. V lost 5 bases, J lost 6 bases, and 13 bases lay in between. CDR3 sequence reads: CASSFQGIAEAFF. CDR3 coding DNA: TGTGCCAGCAGTTTCCAGGGGATCGCTGAAGCTTTCTTT.